This TCR beta chain was profiled in a study of T cells in localized non-small cell lung cancer. The protocol was immunoSEQ multiplex PCR, while the TCRdb copy is restricted to in-frame clones and leaves out a portion. The table shows 20,000 to 30,000 clones, with approximately 90% occurring only once. This specimen consisted of peripheral blood, obtained before any cancer treatment. This TCR derives from a female donor older than 55 with stage II squamous cell lung carcinoma.

Written as DNA, the CDR3 is TGTGCCATCAGCGAGACAGGGGCCAATGAGCAGTTCTTC. Its protein product is CAISETGANEQFF. The gene calls are TRBV10-3 and TRBJ2-1; 8 bases agree with TRBD1. V trimming: 6 bases; J trimming: 6 bases; junction bases outside the gene matches: 4. The CDR3 is 13 amino acids. CDR1 and CDR2 from the germline V gene are ENHRY and SYGVKD.